This T cell receptor beta chain is drawn from a study of identifying expanded T cells in peripheral blood. Germline assignment: CDR1 MGHRA and CDR2 YSYEKL. The CDR3 contains 15 residues. With 1 base removed from V and 0 bases from J, the gap between germline ends came to 9 bases. No infections or other immune events were documented during collection. Study results and caveats: Two-week clone count variance significantly increased as total template count grew.

A word on this clone: What it recognizes is unknown.

Only in-frame clones appear in the TCRdb table, and some are missing; sequencing was by immunoSEQ multiplex PCR. The repertoire includes some 54,000 clones, approximately 86% of them detected once, and around 15% sits in the top ten. The sequence was collected from a person between 18 and 75 years old in good health. Material: blood. The chain couples TRBV4-1 to TRBJ1-2; no clear D. As DNA, the CDR3 is TGCGCCAGCAGCCAAGTTCCGGGTACTAACTATGGCTACACCTTC. Amino acids: CASSQVPGTNYGYTF.